Presented here are 25 T cell receptor beta chains from one specimen sequenced in a study of T cells after yellow fever vaccination. TCRdb re-derived calls from the 5' RACE reads in MiXCR, one entry per CDR3 protein. Of 360,000 or so distinct CDR3 sequences in the sample, approximately 10% were seen once. The sequences come from PBMCs, collected on the day of the first yellow fever vaccination. The receptors originated from a man younger than 35 who received the YFV17D yellow fever vaccine.

This clonotype has only a few counts. V gene TRBV5-1 combines with J gene TRBJ1-6; TRBD1 matches 9 bases. V was pared by 3 bases and J by 5 bases, with 3 bases of the junction left unmatched. CDR1 SGHRS and CDR2 YFSETQ come from the germline V gene. The CDR3 length is 15 residues. The CDR3 here is CASSSGQGDNSPLHF. CDR3 nucleotide sequence: TGCGCCAGCAGCTCGGGACAGGGAGATAATTCACCCCTCCACTTT.

The chain employs TRBV29-1 and TRBJ1-2, with 11 bases aligning to TRBD1. V was pared by 7 bases and J by 3 bases, with 10 bases of the junction left unmatched. Germline CDR1 SQVTM, CDR2 ANQGSEA. This CDR3 contains 15 residues. CDR3 coding DNA: TGCAGCGCCTCCGGGACAGGGGGAAGGGACTATGGCTACACCTTC. This sequence encodes CSASGTGGRDYGYTF.

A few counts support this clonotype. J is TRBJ2-5 and V is TRBV11-3; D perhaps matches TRBD1 (6 bases). This CDR3 has 15 residues. Germline CDR1 and CDR2: SGHNT and YENEEA. The V end was cut by 5 bases, the J end by 4 bases, with 17 bases between. The CDR3: CASSNGGQSLETQYF. CDR3 in DNA: TGTGCCAGCAGCAATGGAGGACAGAGCTTAGAGACCCAGTACTTC. The full variable domain, its missing parts supplied by reference TRBV11-3 and TRBJ2-5, is EAGVVQSPRYKIIEKKQPVAFWCNPISGHNTLYWYLQNLGQGPELLIRYENEEAVDDSQLPKDRFSAERLKGVDSTLKIQPAELGDSAVYLCASSNGGQSLETQYFGPGTRLLVL.

The chain is built from TRBV29-1 and TRBJ1-2; weak D call: TRBD1 (5 bases). The CDR3 contains 12 residues. Germline V gene data show CDR1 as SQVTM and CDR2 as ANQGSEA. V lost 3 bases to trimming and J lost 3 bases, with 8 bases between them. The CDR3 reads CSVEGRDYGYTF. The CDR3 nucleotides read TGCAGCGTTGAGGGACGGGACTATGGCTACACCTTC.

The CDR3 nucleotides are TGTGCCAGCAGTGGACAGCCTTTCCTCTCCTATAATTCACCCCTCCACTTT. Protein: CASSGQPFLSYNSPLHF. The genes are TRBV6-1 and TRBJ1-6, with TRBD1 as a possible D gene (5 bases). Looked up from germline, CDR1 is MNHNS and CDR2 is SASEGT. The V end was cut by 4 bases, the J end by 0 bases, with 13 bases between. The CDR3 covers 17 residues.

The V and J genes are TRBV7-6 and TRBJ1-2; 8 positions agree with TRBD1. The CDR3 runs 17 residues. Trimming took 2 bases from V and 7 from J; bases not matched to a gene: 15. Germline V lookup: CDR1 SGHVS, CDR2 FNYEAQ. This CDR3 is CASSLTGGAGGMGGYTF. CDR3 sequence (DNA): TGTGCCAGCAGCTTAACGGGGGGCGCAGGGGGCATGGGTGGCTACACCTTC.

The sample holds a few counts of this clonotype. As DNA, the CDR3 is TGTGCCAGCTCACCACGTGTGCCGGGACAGACTTCGCGAGCCAACGTCCTGACTTTC. It codes for CASSPRVPGQTSRANVLTF. This chain uses TRBV18 with TRBJ2-6; TRBD1 aligns across 7 bases. The CDR3 totals 19 residues. Losses at the gene ends were 1 base for V and 7 bases for J; bases not matched to a gene: 16. CDR1 and CDR2 from the germline V gene are KGHSH and LQKENI.

This chain joins TRBV29-1 and TRBJ2-7; D may be TRBD1 (5 bases). The germline V gene has CDR1 SQVTM and CDR2 ANQGSEA. This CDR3 is built from 15 residues. The V gene lost 4 bases and the J gene lost 11 bases, with 27 bases spanning the gap. CDR3 DNA sequence: TGCAGCGTTGCTTGGTTTGGGGCAGGCGACCTCCGGGAGTACTTC. Its protein is CSVAWFGAGDLREYF.

The sample holds many counts of this clonotype. The genes are TRBV4-3 and TRBJ2-1, with TRBD1 matching 9 bases. V trimming: 8 bases; J trimming: 6 bases; junction bases outside the gene matches: 11. CDR3 length equals 15 residues. Looked up from germline, CDR1 is LGHNA and CDR2 is YSLEER. CDR3 sequence: CASGPLGQGGNEQFF. CDR3 DNA sequence: TGCGCCAGCGGGCCGTTGGGACAGGGAGGCAATGAGCAGTTCTTC.

The chain employs TRBV5-4 and TRBJ2-2; TRBD1 might be the D (5 bases). This CDR3 is built from 16 residues. CDR1 SGHNT and CDR2 YYREEE come from the germline V gene (reference sequence). V was shortened by 1 base and J by 1 base, with 11 bases between the two germline ends. The CDR3 loop reads CASSLIGQWNTGELFF. The DNA of the CDR3 is TGTGCCAGCAGCTTGATAGGACAATGGAACACCGGGGAGCTGTTTTTT.

This clonotype was detected many times. This chain connects TRBV7-9 to TRBJ1-2; no clear D gene. V was shortened by 1 base and J by 2 bases, with 8 bases between the two germline ends. This CDR3 has 14 residues. In germline, CDR1 is SEHNR, CDR2 FQNEAQ (reference sequence). CDR3 sequence: CASSLGTENYGYTF. The CDR3 DNA reads TGTGCCAGCAGCTTAGGTACAGAGAACTATGGCTACACCTTC.

The J gene is TRBJ2-4, the V gene TRBV4-3; D is perhaps TRBD2 (5 bases). Germline CDR1 is LGHNA and CDR2 is YSLEER. With 4 bases removed from V and 0 bases from J, the gap between germline ends came to 19 bases. The CDR3 length is 18 residues. CDR3 loop: CASSPYARGAGAKNIQYF. The DNA for the CDR3 is TGCGCCAGCAGCCCTTACGCCCGTGGTGCGGGAGCCAAAAACATTCAGTACTTC.

DNA of the CDR3: TGTGCCAGCAGCTGGGACAGCGGGGTCAATGAGCAGTTCTTC. Encoded protein: CASSWDSGVNEQFF. The chain carries TRBV7-9 and TRBJ2-1, with D perhaps given as TRBD1 or TRBD2 (7 bases each). V lost 4 bases and J 6 bases, leaving 13 bases between the germline ends. This CDR3 region has 14 residues. The germline V gene has CDR1 SEHNR and CDR2 FQNEAQ (reference sequence).

This clonotype showed up many times. The chain recombines TRBV24-1 with TRBJ2-2; no clear D gene. Per the germline V gene, CDR1 is KGHDR and CDR2 is SFDVKD. The germline V and J ends were trimmed by 7 bases and 6 bases, with 14 bases remaining between them. CDR3 length equals 14 residues. CDR3 region: CATRSARQAGELFF. DNA of the CDR3: TGTGCCACCAGATCGGCTAGGCAGGCCGGGGAGCTGTTTTTT.

CDR3: CASSFKPGLRYNEQFF. Written as DNA, the CDR3 is TGTGCCAGCAGCTTTAAACCGGGACTTAGATACAATGAGCAGTTCTTC. This chain uses TRBV5-5 with TRBJ2-1, with D possibly matching TRBD2 (6 bases). Trimming took off 2 bases at V and 4 bases at J, with 16 bases between the two ends. The CDR3 consists of 16 residues. CDR1 is SGHKS, CDR2 YYEKEE, per germline (reference sequence).

The V and J genes are TRBV7-3 and TRBJ2-1, with TRBD1 identical over 7 bases. The V and J ends lost 5 bases and 3 bases, in that order; junction bases with no gene match: 7. Germline CDR1 reads SGHTA; CDR2 reads FQGTGA. This CDR3 contains 15 residues. The CDR3 DNA reads TGTGCCAGCAGCCCGCACCGGGACAGCTACAATGAGCAGTTCTTC. Its protein is CASSPHRDSYNEQFF.

The chain employs TRBV5-1 and TRBJ2-1, with a tentative D call TRBD2 (7 bases). V shed 7 bases and J shed 6 bases, with 20 bases lying between them. The CDR3 runs 15 residues. CDR1 SGHRS and CDR2 YFSETQ come from the germline V gene. The CDR3 DNA follows: TGCGCCAGCGGACACAAAAGCGGGGACACCAATGAGCAGTTCTTC. It specifies CASGHKSGDTNEQFF.

J is TRBJ2-2 and V is TRBV7-9; D not resolved. Trimming took off 5 bases at V and 3 bases at J, with 10 bases between the two ends. The CDR3 is made up of 14 amino acids. CDR1 and CDR2 from the germline V gene are SEHNR and FQNEAQ (reference sequence). The CDR3 region is CASSVGLHTGELFF. In DNA form, the CDR3 reads TGTGCCAGCAGCGTCGGGCTCCACACCGGGGAGCTGTTTTTT.

This clonotype was detected a few times. V gene TRBV11-2 combines with J gene TRBJ2-5; D gene uncertain. V shed 5 bases and J shed 5 bases, with 15 bases lying between them. Germline V lookup: CDR1 SGHAT, CDR2 FQNNGV. The CDR3 has 14 amino acids. This chain's CDR3 is CASSPTVVGETQYF. CDR3 coding DNA: TGTGCCAGCAGCCCCACAGTGGTGGGGGAGACCCAGTACTTC.

This clonotype appeared a few times. V and J are TRBV2 and TRBJ1-2; D remains ambiguous. The V gene lost 6 bases and the J gene lost 5 bases, with 10 bases spanning the gap. The CDR3 runs 12 residues. In germline, CDR1 is SNHLY, CDR2 FYNNEI. Written as DNA, the CDR3 is TGTGCCAGCAGGCAGGCAGATTATGGCTACACCTTC. Residues: CASRQADYGYTF.

A few counts support this clonotype. The V gene is TRBV10-3, the J gene TRBJ1-3; D gene unclear. CDR3 length: 14 amino acids. The germline V and J ends were trimmed by 0 bases and 0 bases, with 3 bases remaining between them. CDR1 and CDR2 from the germline V gene are ENHRY and SYGVKD. CDR3 DNA: TGTGCCATCAGTGAGTCCCGCTCTGGAAACACCATATATTTT. Amino acid sequence: CAISESRSGNTIYF.

The rearrangement uses TRBV4-3 and TRBJ1-3; D is perhaps TRBD1 (6 bases). CDR1 is LGHNA, CDR2 YSLEER, per germline. Trimming removed 1 base from V and 13 bases from J, with 17 bases in between. The CDR3 consists of 14 residues. CDR3 sequence: CASSQVGIRGLIYF. CDR3 DNA sequence: TGCGCCAGCAGCCAAGTGGGGATCAGGGGACTTATATATTTT.

This clonotype was found many times. The rearrangement joins TRBV20-1 to TRBJ1-5, with D uncertain. The CDR3 has 13 residues. V was pared by 3 bases and J by 7 bases, with 13 bases between. Per the germline V gene, CDR1 is DFQATT and CDR2 is SNEGSKA (reference sequence). CDR3 residues: CSARGGAKQPQHF. The CDR3 DNA is TGCAGTGCTAGGGGCGGAGCAAAGCAGCCCCAGCATTTT.

This clonotype has more than one count but fewer than ten. The chain carries TRBV7-9 and TRBJ2-5; D not certain. Looked up from germline, CDR1 is SEHNR and CDR2 is FQNEAQ (reference sequence). With 4 bases removed from V and 5 bases from J, the gap between germline ends came to 8 bases. The CDR3 loop spans 12 amino acids. The CDR3 loop is CASSWAMETQYF. In DNA form, the CDR3 reads TGTGCCAGCAGCTGGGCGATGGAGACCCAGTACTTC.

The sample holds many counts of this clonotype. V usage is TRBV5-1 and J usage is TRBJ2-7, with TRBD2 matching 10 bases. J gave up 5 bases and V 4 bases, and 6 bases lay outside the gene matches. Germline V CDR1 and CDR2: SGHRS, YFSETQ. This CDR3 has 14 residues. The CDR3: CASSMLSGGDEQYV. CDR3 DNA sequence: TGCGCCAGCAGCATGCTGAGCGGGGGGGACGAGCAGTACGTC.